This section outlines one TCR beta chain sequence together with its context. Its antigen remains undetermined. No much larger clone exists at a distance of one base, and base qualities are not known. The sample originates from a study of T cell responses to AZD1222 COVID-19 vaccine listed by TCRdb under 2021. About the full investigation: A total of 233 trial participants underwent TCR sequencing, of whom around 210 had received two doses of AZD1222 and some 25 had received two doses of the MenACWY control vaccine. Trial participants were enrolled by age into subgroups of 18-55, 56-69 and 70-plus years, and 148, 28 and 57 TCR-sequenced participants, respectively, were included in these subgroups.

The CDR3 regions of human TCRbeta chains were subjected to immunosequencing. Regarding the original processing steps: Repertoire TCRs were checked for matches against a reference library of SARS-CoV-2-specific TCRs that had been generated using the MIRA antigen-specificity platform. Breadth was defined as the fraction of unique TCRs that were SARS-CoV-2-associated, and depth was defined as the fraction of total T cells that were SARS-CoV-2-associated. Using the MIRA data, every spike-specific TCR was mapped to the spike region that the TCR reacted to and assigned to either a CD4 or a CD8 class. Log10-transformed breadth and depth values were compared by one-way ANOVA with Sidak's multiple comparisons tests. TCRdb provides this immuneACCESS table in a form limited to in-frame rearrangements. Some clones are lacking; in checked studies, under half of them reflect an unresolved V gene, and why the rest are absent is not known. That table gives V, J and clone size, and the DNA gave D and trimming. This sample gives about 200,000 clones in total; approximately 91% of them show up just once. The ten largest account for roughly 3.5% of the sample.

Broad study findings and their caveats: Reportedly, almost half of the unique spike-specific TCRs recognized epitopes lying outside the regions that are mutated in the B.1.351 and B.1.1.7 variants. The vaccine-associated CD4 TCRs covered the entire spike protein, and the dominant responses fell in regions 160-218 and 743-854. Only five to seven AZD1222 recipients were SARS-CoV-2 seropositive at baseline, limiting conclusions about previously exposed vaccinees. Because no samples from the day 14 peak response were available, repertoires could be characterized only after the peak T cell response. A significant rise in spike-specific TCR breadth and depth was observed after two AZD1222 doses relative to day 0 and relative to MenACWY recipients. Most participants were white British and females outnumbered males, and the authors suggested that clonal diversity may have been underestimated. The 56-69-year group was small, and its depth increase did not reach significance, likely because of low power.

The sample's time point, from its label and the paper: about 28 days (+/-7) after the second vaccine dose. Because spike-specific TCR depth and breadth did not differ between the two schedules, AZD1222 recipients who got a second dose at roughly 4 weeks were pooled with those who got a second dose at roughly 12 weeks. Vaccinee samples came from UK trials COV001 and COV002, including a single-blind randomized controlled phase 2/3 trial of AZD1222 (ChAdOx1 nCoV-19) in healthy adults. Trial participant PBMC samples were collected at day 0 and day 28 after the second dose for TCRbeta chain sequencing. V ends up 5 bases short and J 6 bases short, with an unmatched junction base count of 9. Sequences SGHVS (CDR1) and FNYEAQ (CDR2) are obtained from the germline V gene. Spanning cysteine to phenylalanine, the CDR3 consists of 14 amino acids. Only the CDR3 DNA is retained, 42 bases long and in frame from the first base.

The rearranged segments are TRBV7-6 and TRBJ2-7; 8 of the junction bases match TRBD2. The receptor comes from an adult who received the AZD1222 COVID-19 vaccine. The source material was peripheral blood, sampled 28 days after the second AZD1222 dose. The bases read TGTGCCAGCAGCACCGCCCGGGAGGGCCGCGAGCAGTACTTC. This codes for CASSTAREGREQYF. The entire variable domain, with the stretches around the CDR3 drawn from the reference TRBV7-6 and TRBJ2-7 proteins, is GAGVSQSPRYKVTKRGQDVALRCDPISGHVSLYWYRQALGQGPEFLTYFNYEAQQDKSGLPNDRFSAERPEGSISTLTIQRTEQRDSAMYRCASSTAREGREQYFGPGTRLTVT.